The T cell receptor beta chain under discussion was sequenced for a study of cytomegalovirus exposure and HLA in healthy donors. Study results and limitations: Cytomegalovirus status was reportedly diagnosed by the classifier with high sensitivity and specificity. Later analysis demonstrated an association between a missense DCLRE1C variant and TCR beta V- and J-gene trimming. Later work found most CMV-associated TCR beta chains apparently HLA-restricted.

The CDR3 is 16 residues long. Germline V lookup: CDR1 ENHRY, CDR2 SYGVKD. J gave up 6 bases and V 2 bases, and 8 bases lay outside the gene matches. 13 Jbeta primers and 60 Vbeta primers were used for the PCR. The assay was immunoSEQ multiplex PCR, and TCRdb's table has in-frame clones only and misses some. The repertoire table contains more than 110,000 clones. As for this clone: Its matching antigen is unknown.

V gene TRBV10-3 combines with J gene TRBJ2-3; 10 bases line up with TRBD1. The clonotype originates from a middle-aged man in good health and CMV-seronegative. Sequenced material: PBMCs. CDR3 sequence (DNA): TGTGCCATCAGTGAGAAGGGGACAGGGGAACCGGATACGCAGTATTTT. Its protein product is CAISEKGTGEPDTQYF.